These 16 T cell receptor beta chains share one sample of origin, sequenced in a study of OX40 agonist ivuxolimab in advanced cancers. Receptor amplification or capture employed the immunoSEQ multiplex PCR assay. Not all clones reach the TCRdb copy of this immuneACCESS table, which keeps in-frame sequences only. Checked studies attribute under half of the gap to unresolved V genes and leave the rest unexplained. The sample table holds 50,000 to 70,000 clones, of which 65% to 85% were seen once. Approximately 0.61% of the sample is held by the ten biggest clonotypes. Source: CD4+ or CD8+ T cells sorted from blood, taken in a trial of the OX40 agonist ivuxolimab. Receptor source: an adult with an advanced solid tumor such as melanoma, head and neck, liver or kidney cancer.

The rearrangement links TRBV10-3 to TRBJ2-3; tentative D call: TRBD1 (6 bases). V was cut by 4 bases and J by 4 bases, with 15 bases left in between. The CDR3 loop spans 15 amino acids. CDR1 is ENHRY, CDR2 SYGVKD, per germline. CDR3 sequence reads: CAISGQGPRSDTQYF. CDR3 DNA sequence: TGTGCCATCAGTGGGCAGGGGCCTCGCTCAGATACGCAGTATTTT.

About this clone itself: At one end, the junction sequence differs from germline, possibly due to a read error. The J gene is TRBJ2-3, the V gene TRBV11-1; TRBD1 agrees at 10 bases. The CDR3 spans 15 residues. From germline, CDR1 is SGHAT and CDR2 FQDESV (reference sequence). The CDR3 DNA reads TGTGCCAACAGCTTACGGGACAGGGGCGCAGATACGCAGTATTTT. Translating it yields CANSLRDRGADTQYF.

The V and J genes are TRBV7-9 and TRBJ1-6; tentative D call: TRBD1 (5 bases). Trimming stripped 5 bases from V and 11 bases from J, with 10 bases between. In germline, CDR1 is SEHNR, CDR2 FQNEAQ (reference sequence). This CDR3 contains 12 residues. The CDR3 DNA is TGTGCCAGCAGCAGCAGGGTTGCACCCCTCCACTTT. Protein product: CASSSRVAPLHF.

V is TRBV19 and J is TRBJ2-5; 8 nucleotides line up with TRBD1. Germline loops: CDR1 LNHDA, CDR2 SQIVND (reference sequence). The trim removed 6 bases at V and 2 bases at J, leaving 5 bases unmatched. The CDR3 contains 14 residues. The CDR3 loop reads CASRRDRSQETQYF. Written as DNA, the CDR3 is TGTGCCAGTAGACGGGACAGGAGTCAAGAGACCCAGTACTTC.

This clone was observed a few times. The V gene is TRBV4-3, the J gene TRBJ1-2; the D is unclear. CDR3 length: 15 amino acids. V lost 0 bases, J lost 7 bases, and 15 bases lay in between. Looked up from germline, CDR1 is LGHNA and CDR2 is YSLEER. CDR3 protein: CASSQDTRGMGGYTF. The CDR3, as DNA: TGCGCCAGCAGCCAAGATACGCGGGGTATGGGTGGCTACACCTTC.

J is TRBJ2-5 and V is TRBV5-4; 7 bases are shared with TRBD2. Germline V gene lookup returns CDR1 SGHNT and CDR2 YYREEE (reference sequence). This CDR3 contains 13 residues. Trimming took 2 bases from V and 7 from J; bases not matched to a gene: 5. The CDR3 loop reads CASSFEVAGTQYF. Here the CDR3 DNA reads TGTGCCAGCAGCTTTGAGGTAGCGGGGACCCAGTACTTC.

The genes are TRBV2 and TRBJ1-1, with D perhaps TRBD1 (5 bases). The V gene's germline CDR1 is SNHLY and CDR2 FYNNEI. The CDR3 spans 13 residues. V was pared by 11 bases and J by 5 bases, with 18 bases between. The CDR3 DNA is TGTGCCGTGATCAGATGGGGACGAACTGAAGCTTTCTTT. Protein product: CAVIRWGRTEAFF. The variable domain in full, completed from reference TRBV2 and TRBJ1-1, reads EPEVTQTPSHQVTQMGQEVILRCVPISNHLYFYWYRQILGQKVEFLVSFYNNEISEKSEIFDDQFSVERPDGSNFTLKIRSTKLEDSAMYFCAVIRWGRTEAFFGQGTRLTVV.

The chain links TRBV4-1 to TRBJ2-5, with D perhaps TRBD2 (6 bases). The CDR3 extends over 14 amino acids. Germline values: CDR1 MGHRA, CDR2 YSYEKL. V was shortened by 0 bases and J by 4 bases, with 9 bases between the two germline ends. The CDR3 sequence is CASSQERGPETQYF. CDR3 bases: TGCGCCAGCAGCCAAGAGCGGGGTCCAGAGACCCAGTACTTC.

This chain uses TRBV27 with TRBJ1-2, with D possibly TRBD1 on 6 matching bases. Per germline, CDR1 MNHEY and CDR2 SMNVEV (reference sequence). CDR3 length: 14 amino acids. The ends were cut back, 5 bases at V and 6 bases at J, with 16 bases in the middle. The CDR3 DNA reads as TGTGCCAGCAGTGTGTCACAGGGAAGCAATGGCTACACCTTC. Its translation: CASSVSQGSNGYTF.

The rearrangement links TRBV19 to TRBJ1-2; D is perhaps TRBD1 (6 bases). CDR1 is LNHDA, CDR2 SQIVND, per germline (reference sequence). The V end was cut by 6 bases, the J end by 4 bases, with 9 bases between. The CDR3 runs to 12 residues. The CDR3 loop reads CASSLQGYGYTF. The DNA of the CDR3 is TGTGCCAGTAGCCTACAGGGCTATGGCTACACCTTC.

The sample holds one count of this clone. The genes are TRBV11-2 and TRBJ2-5; D is unresolved. The CDR3 has 14 residues. Germline CDR1 and CDR2: SGHAT and FQNNGV. V dropped 1 base and J dropped 2 bases, with 8 bases sitting between them. As DNA, the CDR3 is TGTGCCAGCAGCTTAGGGAGTCCGCAAGAGACCCAGTACTTC. Protein sequence: CASSLGSPQETQYF.

This sequence joins TRBV5-1 and TRBJ1-2, with 7 bases aligning to TRBD1. The V segment lost 0 bases and the J segment 2 bases; nucleotides outside the gene matches: 13. Germline V gene lookup returns CDR1 SGHRS and CDR2 YFSETQ. The CDR3 loop spans 18 amino acids. For the CDR3, the DNA is TGCGCCAGCAGCTTGGAGCTGACAAGGGGGCAAGGGAACTATGGCTACACCTTC. This codes for CASSLELTRGQGNYGYTF.

This chain uses TRBV6-5 with TRBJ2-2; maybe TRBD2 (6 bases). Germline V lookup: CDR1 MNHEY, CDR2 SVGAGI. V was pared by 7 bases and J by 6 bases, with 18 bases between. This CDR3 has 15 amino acids. Here the CDR3 DNA reads TGTGCCAGCAAGGGCGGGACCCAATACCCCGGGGAGCTGTTTTTT. Protein product: CASKGGTQYPGELFF.

This chain uses TRBV27 with TRBJ2-3, with 9 bases that match TRBD2. With 10 bases clipped from V and 6 bases from J, the junction kept 11 bases outside the gene matches. The germline gives CDR1 MNHEY, CDR2 SMNVEV (reference sequence). This CDR3 has 14 amino acids. As DNA, the CDR3 is TGTGCCACTAAAGTCCAGCGGGGGGAGGATACGCAGTATTTT. This encodes CATKVQRGEDTQYF.

As regards this clone: The same CDR3 also results from other DNA sequences found in this sample. The chain uses TRBV4-2 and TRBJ1-4, with D perhaps TRBD1 (5 bases). This CDR3 has 14 residues. CDR1 and CDR2 from the germline V gene are LGHNA and YNFKEQ. V lost 1 base and J lost 5, with 8 bases in between. CDR3 DNA: TGTGCCAGCAGCCAAGCCGGACACAATGAAAAACTGTTTTTT. Amino acids: CASSQAGHNEKLFF.

This rearrangement joins TRBV6-1 to TRBJ2-7; possibly TRBD2 for D (5 bases). V was cut by 6 bases and J by 7 bases, with 16 bases left in between. The germline gives CDR1 MNHNS, CDR2 SASEGT. CDR3 size: 13 residues. Here the CDR3 DNA reads TGTGCCAGCAGGAGGGTAGGGCCCGGGGAGCAGTACTTC. Amino acids: CASRRVGPGEQYF.